Following are 27 T cell receptor beta chains from one sample sequenced in a study of T cells in Graves' hyperthyroidism and ophthalmopathy. Researchers took RNA transcripts and amplified the TCR beta CDR3 regions from them. Researchers ran a first-round RT-PCR on the TCR CDR3 using the HTBI primer set. MiXCR was run by TCRdb on the multiplex PCR reads, yielding one entry per CDR3 protein. Of over 500,000 distinct CDR3 sequences in the sample, 14% were seen once. Sequencing used blood. These TCRs come from a woman in her thirties or forties with Graves' hyperthyroidism.

Regarding this clonotype: Being one base from a much bigger clone, this may be a read error. The chain combines TRBV5-1 with TRBJ2-1; a possible D gene is TRBD2 (7 bases). Germline CDR1 reads SGHRS; CDR2 reads YFSETQ. CDR3 length equals 13 residues. The CDR3 loop is CASKAGDYDEQFF. CDR3 nucleotide sequence: TGCGCCAGCAAGGCAGGGGACTACGATGAGCAGTTCTTC. Complete variable domain (other parts from reference TRBV5-1 and TRBJ2-1): KAGVTQTPRYLIKTRGQQVTLSCSPISGHRSVSWYQQTPGQGLQFLFEYFSETQRNKGNFPGRFSGRQFSNSRSEMNVSTLELGDSALYLCASKAGDYDEQFFGPGTRLTVL.

This chain connects TRBV29-1 to TRBJ2-7, with 13 bases aligning to TRBD2. The CDR3 covers 14 residues. After removal of 6 bases from V and 6 bases from J, the junction contained 8 bases not matched to a gene. Per germline, CDR1 SQVTM and CDR2 ANQGSEA. This CDR3 reads CSVLPGLAGPEQYF. The CDR3 nucleotides are TGCAGCGTGTTACCGGGACTAGCGGGACCCGAGCAGTACTTC.

This clonotype was observed many times. The gene calls are TRBV28 and TRBJ1-1; the match to TRBD1 covers 7 bases. Unmatched junction bases numbered 16, after V lost 5 bases and J lost 10 bases. Per the germline V gene, CDR1 is MDHEN and CDR2 is SYDVKM. This CDR3 region has 15 residues. The CDR3 bases are TGTGCCAGCAGTACTGCTTCAGGACAGGCTCGAAGAGCTTTCTTT. This sequence encodes CASSTASGQARRAFF.

This clonotype was recorded at least ten times. This chain uses TRBV11-2 with TRBJ2-7; 9 nucleotides line up with TRBD2. Germline loops: CDR1 SGHAT, CDR2 FQNNGV. The CDR3 extends over 15 amino acids. With V trimmed by 3 bases and J by 4 bases, 7 bases remained unmatched. The CDR3 coding sequence is TGTGCCAGCAGCTTGACTAGCGGAGACCCTTACGAGCAGTACTTC. Translated: CASSLTSGDPYEQYF.

Remarks on this clonotype: One end of the junction does not line up with germline, which may come from a read error. This chain joins TRBV28 and TRBJ2-4; the match to TRBD2 covers 9 bases. The CDR3 has 16 residues. The V gene's germline CDR1 is MDHEN and CDR2 SYDVKM. The CDR3 DNA reads as TGTGCCGGCAGTTTACATCCCAGTAGCGGGAGCAACATTCAGTACTTC. Translation: CAGSLHPSSGSNIQYF.

V is TRBV7-9 and J is TRBJ2-7; D ambiguous. Germline CDR1 reads SEHNR; CDR2 reads FQNEAQ (reference sequence). Trimming stripped 2 bases from V and 2 bases from J, with 16 bases between. This CDR3 has 16 amino acids. This chain's CDR3 is CASSLSHWYGTYEQYF. Here the CDR3 DNA reads TGTGCCAGCAGCTTATCTCATTGGTACGGAACCTACGAGCAGTACTTC.

V gene TRBV19 combines with J gene TRBJ2-1; D remains unclear. This CDR3 is 14 amino acids long. Between the trimmed V and J ends, which lost 5 bases and 8 bases, there was a span of 16 bases. CDR1 is LNHDA, CDR2 SQIVND, per germline (reference sequence). The CDR3 nucleotides are TGTGCCAGTAGTCCCGACCCGTGGTTAGATGAGCAGTTCTTC. This translates into CASSPDPWLDEQFF.

The sample holds a few counts of this clonotype. The V and J genes are TRBV6-5 and TRBJ2-1; D gene ambiguous. The V and J ends lost 2 bases and 8 bases respectively, with 10 bases between them. This CDR3 has 13 residues. Germline-derived CDR1 and CDR2 are MNHEY and SVGAGI. The CDR3 DNA follows: TGTGCCAGCAGTTACGTAGGATGGGATGAGCAGTTCTTC. Protein product: CASSYVGWDEQFF.

As to this clonotype: Possible read error: a much larger clone is one base away. The chain couples TRBV10-3 to TRBJ2-7, with TRBD1 matching over 8 bases. The CDR3 loop spans 15 amino acids. Trimming cost V 3 bases and J 5 bases; bases outside gene matches: 9. Germline CDR1 is ENHRY and CDR2 is SYGVKD. The CDR3 loop is CAISDFGQGRDEQYF. CDR3 coding DNA: TGTGCCATCAGTGACTTCGGACAGGGAAGGGACGAGCAGTACTTC.

The sample holds many counts of this clonotype. The V gene is TRBV5-1, the J gene TRBJ2-3; no reliable D call. CDR1 and CDR2 (germline): SGHRS, YFSETQ. Trimming pared 0 bases from V and 0 bases from J, leaving 5 bases between. The CDR3 consists of 14 residues. DNA for the CDR3: TGCGCCAGCAGCTTGGTTTGGAGCACAGATACGCAGTATTTT. Encoded protein: CASSLVWSTDTQYF.

This clonotype showed up just a few times. V and J are TRBV14 and TRBJ2-1; a weak D match, TRBD2 (6 bases). Germline CDR1 is SGHDN and CDR2 is FVKESK. V was clipped by 3 bases and J by 3 bases, with 15 bases between them. CDR3 length: 16 residues. CDR3 in amino acids: CASSQSVADLYNEQFF. The CDR3 nucleotides are TGTGCCAGCAGCCAGTCGGTAGCGGACCTCTACAATGAGCAGTTCTTC.

This clonotype appeared a few times. Here the CDR3 reads CASSLTLGFETQYF. In DNA, the CDR3 is TGTGCCAGCAGCTTAACCCTAGGTTTTGAGACCCAGTACTTC. The chain is built from TRBV7-9 and TRBJ2-5; unclear D gene. Trimming took off 2 bases at V and 5 bases at J, with 12 bases between the two ends. Germline-derived CDR1 and CDR2 are SEHNR and FQNEAQ (reference sequence). The CDR3 extends over 14 amino acids.

This clonotype was counted a few times. This sequence joins TRBV20-1 and TRBJ2-7, with 7 bases fitting TRBD1. Germline V gene data show CDR1 as DFQATT and CDR2 as SNEGSKA (reference sequence). J gave up 3 bases and V 5 bases, and 10 bases lay outside the gene matches. There are 14 residues in the CDR3. DNA of the CDR3: TGCAGTGCTCCCCCGACAGGGCGCTTCTACGAGCAGTACTTC. It translates to CSAPPTGRFYEQYF.

Ten or more counts support this clonotype. CDR3 amino acids: CASRSSGQSSYEQYF. Written as DNA, the CDR3 is TGTGCCAGCCGATCCTCGGGACAGAGCTCCTACGAGCAGTACTTC. The chain has TRBV28 and TRBJ2-7; 7 nucleotides line up with TRBD1. With 8 bases clipped from V and 0 bases from J, the junction kept 10 bases outside the gene matches. Germline CDR1 is MDHEN and CDR2 is SYDVKM. CDR3 length equals 15 residues.

There are many counts of this clonotype. The gene calls are TRBV20-1 and TRBJ2-5; 7 bases fit TRBD1. The V and J ends lost 6 bases and 5 bases, in that order; junction bases with no gene match: 12. The CDR3 length is 14 residues. CDR1 and CDR2 from the germline V gene are DFQATT and SNEGSKA (reference sequence). The CDR3 DNA follows: TGCAGTGCAACCCGGACGGGACAGTGGGAGACCCAGTACTTC. It encodes CSATRTGQWETQYF.

This clonotype was seen many times. The genes are TRBV15 and TRBJ2-1; D possibly corresponds to TRBD1 (5 bases). The CDR3 is made up of 15 amino acids. The germline V gene encodes CDR1 LNHNV and CDR2 YYDKDF (reference sequence). Trimming took 0 bases from V and 3 from J, leaving 9 bases between them. CDR3 region: CATSRDLDSYNEQFF. DNA for the CDR3: TGTGCCACCAGCAGAGATCTTGACAGCTACAATGAGCAGTTCTTC.

The table lists this clonotype with many counts. The chain is built from TRBV28 and TRBJ2-6, with 12 bases lining up with TRBD2. Trimming removed 3 bases from V and 2 bases from J; junction bases left unmatched: 8. The CDR3 loop spans 19 amino acids. The germline CDR1 and CDR2 sequences are MDHEN and SYDVKM. The chain's CDR3 is CASSLYILAGGTGANVLTF. CDR3 sequence (DNA): TGTGCCAGCAGTTTGTATATACTAGCGGGAGGAACTGGGGCCAACGTCCTGACTTTC.

As concerns this clonotype: This may come from a read error, since a much larger clone is one base off. V gene TRBV11-2 combines with J gene TRBJ2-3; no reliable D call. This CDR3 contains 15 residues. Trimming took off 5 bases at V and 1 base at J, with 13 bases between the two ends. CDR1 and CDR2 from the germline V gene are SGHAT and FQNNGV. Here the CDR3 DNA reads TGTGCCAGCAGCCCCATGCAACGGGGCACAGATACGCAGTATTTT. Protein: CASSPMQRGTDTQYF.

The CDR3 nucleotides are TGTGCCAGCAGCCAGTCACTAGCGGGAGTGGAGACCCAGTACTTC. This codes for CASSQSLAGVETQYF. This chain connects TRBV14 to TRBJ2-5; 11 nucleotides line up with TRBD2. Unmatched junction bases numbered 5, after V lost 3 bases and J lost 5 bases. The CDR3 has 15 residues. CDR1 and CDR2 (germline): SGHDN, FVKESK. Filled out from reference TRBV14 and TRBJ2-5, the complete variable domain reads EAGVTQFPSHSVIEKGQTVTLRCDPISGHDNLYWYRRVMGKEIKFLLHFVKESKQDESGMPNNRFLAERTGGTYSTLKVQPAELEDSGVYFCASSQSLAGVETQYFGPGTRLLVL.

This clonotype was seen at least ten times. The V gene is TRBV28, the J gene TRBJ2-1; tentative D call: TRBD2 (6 bases). The CDR3 has 12 amino acids. CDR1 is MDHEN, CDR2 SYDVKM, per germline. The V end lost 5 bases, the J end lost 10 bases, and 12 bases lay between the germline ends. CDR3 coding DNA: TGTGCCAGCAGTGTACGTCTAGCGGAGCAGTTCTTC. Translated: CASSVRLAEQFF.

This clonotype was detected ten times or more. The CDR3 reads CASSMVGSEQFF. The CDR3, as DNA: TGTGCCAGCAGCATGGTGGGGTCTGAGCAGTTCTTC. V and J are TRBV7-6 and TRBJ2-1; D is undetermined. The CDR3 is 12 amino acids. Germline CDR1 and CDR2: SGHVS and FNYEAQ. Trimming took off 5 bases at V and 9 bases at J, with 11 bases between the two ends.

This clonotype appeared many times. The chain combines TRBV5-1 with TRBJ2-3; 9 bases are a match to TRBD2. CDR1 is SGHRS and CDR2 is YFSETQ in the germline V gene. Losses at the gene ends were 0 bases for V and 2 bases for J; bases not matched to a gene: 7. CDR3 size: 17 residues. CDR3 DNA: TGCGCCAGCAGCTTGGCAGGAGCGGGAGGCGCCACAGATACGCAGTATTTT. Its translation: CASSLAGAGGATDTQYF.

This clonotype turned up a few times. Relative to the germline gene, one junction end is altered; a read error may explain this. V usage is TRBV7-2 and J usage is TRBJ2-7, with a tentative D call TRBD2 (5 bases). CDR1 and CDR2 from the germline V gene are SGHTA and FQGNSA. The CDR3 length is 13 residues. The CDR3 sequence: CAGSSPGAYEQYF. The CDR3 coding sequence is TGTGCCGGCAGCTCCCCCGGGGCCTACGAGCAGTACTTC.

A word on this clonotype: The CDR3 does not end in the conserved phenylalanine or tryptophan, so this is likely a read error. The limits of the CDR3 on the DNA are not certain, so only TCRdb's listed CDR3 is given. The chain recombines TRBV2 with TRBJ2-6; the DNA was not used to check the table's D call, TRBD1. The CDR3 is 11 amino acids in total, end residues counted. Germline CDR1 is SNHLY and CDR2 is FYNNEI. CDR3 sequence: CASHADGNSPT.

This clonotype was detected a few times. The chain is built from TRBV3-1 and TRBJ1-1; D is unclear. The CDR3 is 13 residues long. V was shortened by 5 bases and J by 4 bases, with 11 bases between the two germline ends. Germline CDR1 LGHDT, CDR2 YNNKEL (reference sequence). This CDR3 reads CASSYTRPTEAFF. The CDR3 DNA reads as TGTGCCAGCAGCTACACACGGCCCACTGAAGCTTTCTTT. The complete variable domain, with remaining parts taken from reference TRBV3-1 and TRBJ1-1, reads DTAVSQTPKYLVTQMGNDKSIKCEQNLGHDTMYWYKQDSKKFLKIMFSYNNKELIINETVPNRFSPKSPDKAHLNLHINSLELGDSAVYFCASSYTRPTEAFFGQGTRLTVV.

On this clonotype: The CDR3 carries no conserved terminal phenylalanine or tryptophan, so it likely arises from a read error. The chain uses TRBV2 and TRBJ2-5; the match to TRBD1 covers 9 bases. CDR1 and CDR2 (germline): SNHLY, FYNNEI. J lost 1 base, V lost 3 bases, and 3 bases had no gene match. The CDR3 sequence is 15 residues long. The CDR3 sequence is CASSEGTGFQETQYL. The CDR3 DNA is TGTGCCAGCAGTGAGGGGACAGGGTTCCAAGAGACCCAGTACCTC.

The sample holds many counts of this clonotype. The rearrangement joins TRBV27 to TRBJ1-5; D gene ambiguous. Germline CDR1 and CDR2: MNHEY and SMNVEV (reference sequence). Trimming left V 5 bases short and J 6 bases short, with 14 bases between. The CDR3 contains 14 residues. The CDR3 nucleotides read TGTGCCAGCAGTCCCGGACTCGTAGGTCAGCCCCAGCATTTT. It yields the protein CASSPGLVGQPQHF.